These 22 T cell receptor beta chains were sequenced from one sample in a study of T cell repertoires in cytomegalovirus infection. TCRdb independently ran MiXCR on the reads; one entry per CDR3 protein. This table holds roughly 990,000 distinct CDR3 sequences, more than 25% found once. Their cognate antigens are unknown. This specimen was cultured CD8+ T cells from PBMCs, taken from culture after CMV antigen stimulation. These receptors were obtained from a human donor in good health (CMV status not recorded). Some clones in this sample may be carry-over from other donors' samples.

This clonotype has only a few counts. The chain couples TRBV7-9 to TRBJ1-6, with D perhaps TRBD1 (6 bases). This CDR3 has 14 amino acids. The germline CDR1 and CDR2 sequences are SEHNR and FQNEAQ (reference sequence). The V gene lost 1 base and the J gene lost 10 bases, with 11 bases spanning the gap. CDR3 coding DNA: TGTGCCAGCAGCTTAGAGGGGGTGAGGTCACCCCTCCACTTT. It yields the protein CASSLEGVRSPLHF.

As concerns this clonotype: The DNA is left out, because the CDR3 cannot be placed on it with certainty; the CDR3 is given as TCRdb lists it. The rearrangement joins TRBV12-3 or TRBV12-4 to TRBJ2-3; no check of the table's D call, TRBD1, against the DNA was made. The CDR3 sequence runs 17 residues, both termini included. The CDR3 sequence: CASSTSTGGDNTDTQYF.

A remark on this clonotype: A read error is possible here, since a much larger clone lies one base away. This CDR3 reads CASRPHRGLGYGYTF. CDR3 in DNA: TGTGCCAGCAGGCCCCACAGGGGGCTAGGCTATGGCTACACCTTC. The genes are TRBV6-2 or TRBV6-3 and TRBJ1-2; 9 bases are shared with TRBD1. The CDR3 length is 15 residues. Per germline, CDR1 MNHEY and CDR2 SVGEGT. Trimming cost V 6 bases and J 4 bases; bases outside gene matches: 9.

Only a few counts were recorded for this clonotype. The chain uses TRBV6-5 and TRBJ1-2, with a tentative D call TRBD1 (5 bases). The CDR3 length is 16 residues. CDR1 is MNHEY and CDR2 is SVGAGI in the germline V gene. Trimming took 0 bases from V and 6 from J, leaving 17 bases between them. Written as DNA, the CDR3 is TGTGCCAGCAGTTACTCGATTGGGGGAAATAAGGATGGCTACACCTTC. Amino acids: CASSYSIGGNKDGYTF.

V is TRBV7-1 and J is TRBJ1-3, with D uncertain. TRBV7-1 counts as an open reading frame of uncertain function. The CDR3 is made up of 13 amino acids. Trimming removed 10 bases at V and 2 bases at J, with 12 bases between. The CDR3 is CAIALAPGNTIYF. As DNA, the CDR3 is TGTGCCATCGCTCTCGCCCCTGGAAACACCATATATTTT.

The rearrangement joins TRBV10-3 to TRBJ1-1; a weak D match, TRBD1 (6 bases). Trimming shortened V by 10 bases and J by 5 bases, and 14 bases separated the two germline ends. From germline, CDR1 is ENHRY and CDR2 SYGVKD. CDR3 length equals 12 residues. The CDR3 reads CATIGQGTEAFF. The CDR3 region has the DNA TGTGCCACCATAGGGCAGGGGACTGAAGCTTTCTTT.

This clonotype has just a few counts. The chain recombines TRBV12-3 or TRBV12-4 with TRBJ1-4; no clear D gene. The CDR3 runs 14 residues. V was trimmed by 3 bases and J by 8 bases, leaving 13 bases between them. CDR3 DNA: TGTGCCAGCAGTTTCAGAATCGGAGGAGAAAAACTGTTTTTT. Translating gives CASSFRIGGEKLFF.

This clonotype was counted only a few times. The chain joins TRBV6-1 to TRBJ2-1; possible D gene TRBD2, 6 bases. The CDR3 contains 16 residues. Trimming removed 0 bases from V and 3 bases from J, with 12 bases in between. CDR1 and CDR2 (germline): MNHNS, SASEGT. CDR3 sequence (DNA): TGTGCCAGCAGTGAAGCTTGGAGGGGTAACTACAATGAGCAGTTCTTC. Residues: CASSEAWRGNYNEQFF.

This clonotype was observed a few times. This sequence joins TRBV9 and TRBJ2-1, with no clear D. CDR3 size: 15 residues. Trimming took 4 bases from V and 3 from J, leaving 14 bases between them. CDR1 is SGDLS and CDR2 is YYNGEE in the germline V gene. The chain's CDR3 is CASSSHEVFYNEQFF. In DNA form, the CDR3 reads TGTGCCAGCAGCTCACACGAGGTATTCTACAATGAGCAGTTCTTC.

Here the CDR3 DNA reads TGTGCCATCAGTGGGGTTGGGGGGGGTCAGGGGAGGAATGAGCAGTTCTTC. It codes for CAISGVGGGQGRNEQFF. The chain uses TRBV10-3 and TRBJ2-1, with D perhaps TRBD2 (7 bases). This CDR3 is 17 amino acids long. In germline, CDR1 is ENHRY, CDR2 SYGVKD. Trimming took off 4 bases at V and 7 bases at J, with 23 bases between the two ends.

This clonotype was counted a single time. One end of the junction fails to match germline, which may point to a read error. The gene calls are TRBV13 and TRBJ1-1; 7 positions match TRBD1. Germline lookup yields CDR1 PRHDT and CDR2 FYEKMQ (reference sequence). This CDR3 comprises 15 residues. CDR3 loop: CASSSKQGRNTEAVF. The CDR3 DNA reads as TGTGCCAGCAGCTCAAAACAGGGGAGGAACACTGAAGCTGTCTTT.

The chain recombines TRBV15 with TRBJ1-1, with unresolved D. V was cut by 4 bases and J by 3 bases, with 15 bases left in between. This CDR3 comprises 15 residues. CDR1 is LNHNV, CDR2 YYDKDF, per germline (reference sequence). This chain's CDR3 is CATSTDLAWDTEAFF. The CDR3 DNA reads TGTGCCACCAGCACGGACCTAGCCTGGGACACTGAAGCTTTCTTT.

In this sample, this clonotype turned up a few times. V gene TRBV6-2 or TRBV6-3 combines with J gene TRBJ1-2; D unclear. V gave up 5 bases and J gave up 7 bases, with 26 bases separating them. This CDR3 region has 17 residues. Germline V gives CDR1 MNHEY, CDR2 SVGEGT. The DNA of the CDR3 is TGTGCCAGCAGTACCGGGCTTGCTGGAAATCTATGGCTTGGCTACACCTTC. As protein: CASSTGLAGNLWLGYTF.

This clonotype appeared a single time. The J gene is TRBJ2-7, the V gene TRBV13; D remains ambiguous. The CDR3 covers 12 residues. Germline V gene sequence: CDR1 PRHDT, CDR2 FYEKMQ (reference sequence). Trimming removed 1 base from V and 6 bases from J, with 7 bases in between. In DNA, the CDR3 is TGTGCCAGCAGCTTAGACAACCGCGAGCAGTACGTC. Translation: CASSLDNREQYV.

The chain joins TRBV5-6 to TRBJ1-5, with unresolved D. Deletions cut 1 base from V and 0 bases from J, with 23 bases between. The CDR3 consists of 20 residues. CDR1 and CDR2 (germline): SGHDT, YYEEEE. For the CDR3, the DNA is TGTGCCAGCAGCTTGTGGCGTGGCGAGGCCCTGTCTTATAGCAATCAGCCCCAGCATTTT. Amino acids: CASSLWRGEALSYSNQPQHF.

This clonotype was seen only a few times. V usage is TRBV12-3 or TRBV12-4 and J usage is TRBJ1-5, with TRBD1 identical over 8 bases. V lost 3 bases, J lost 6 bases, and 4 bases stayed unmatched. The CDR3 sequence is 14 residues long. DNA of the CDR3: TGTGCCAGCAGTTTCGCAGGGGGCGCTCAGCCCCAGCATTTT. This encodes CASSFAGGAQPQHF.

This clonotype was seen at least ten times. V and J are TRBV6-2 or TRBV6-3 and TRBJ2-7, with unresolved D. V was shortened by 6 bases and J by 4 bases, with 10 bases between the two germline ends. The CDR3 sequence is 12 residues long. Germline V gene lookup returns CDR1 MNHEY and CDR2 SVGEGT. The CDR3 spells CASSASGYEQYV. In DNA form, the CDR3 reads TGTGCCAGCAGCGCCTCTGGGTACGAGCAGTACGTC.

This clonotype has only a few counts. The chain employs TRBV27 and TRBJ1-5; D unresolved. CDR1 MNHEY and CDR2 SMNVEV come from the germline V gene (reference sequence). CDR3 length: 13 residues. V gave up 6 bases and J gave up 6 bases, with 12 bases separating them. CDR3 DNA: TGTGCCAGCAGCCCAAGTGGGCGTCAGCCCCAGCATTTT. It translates to CASSPSGRQPQHF.

This clonotype has a handful of counts. The chain links TRBV28 to TRBJ1-6, with TRBD1 as a possible D gene (6 bases). Trimming took off 6 bases at V and 5 bases at J, with 14 bases between the two ends. Germline CDR1 MDHEN, CDR2 SYDVKM. The CDR3 spans 15 residues. The CDR3 is CASSPTGLDNSPLHF. Written as DNA, the CDR3 is TGTGCCAGCAGCCCTACAGGGTTGGATAATTCACCCCTCCACTTT.

V and J are TRBV7-9 and TRBJ2-7; 7 positions agree with TRBD1. This CDR3 is built from 14 residues. Germline V CDR1 and CDR2: SEHNR, FQNEAQ (reference sequence). V was clipped by 7 bases and J by 5 bases; unmatched bases: 11. The CDR3 loop is CASTPEDRLHEQYF. CDR3 sequence (DNA): TGTGCCAGCACCCCTGAGGACAGGCTCCACGAGCAGTACTTC.

A few counts support this clonotype. This rearrangement joins TRBV10-3 to TRBJ1-3; D possibly corresponds to TRBD1 (5 bases). Germline CDR1 and CDR2: ENHRY and SYGVKD. CDR3 size: 16 residues. V was clipped by 1 base and J by 2 bases, with 12 bases between them. The DNA for the CDR3 is TGTGCCATCAGTGAGTTGGGGGAGGTTGCTGGAAACACCATATATTTT. Its protein product is CAISELGEVAGNTIYF.

A few counts support this clonotype. The V call is TRBV13, the J call TRBJ2-2; no clear D gene. V dropped 5 bases and J dropped 1 base, with 14 bases sitting between them. Germline V gives CDR1 PRHDT, CDR2 FYEKMQ (reference sequence). The CDR3 spans 16 residues. CDR3 bases: TGTGCCAGCAGCATCTCCGGTGGACGGAACACCGGGGAGCTGTTTTTT. Amino acids: CASSISGGRNTGELFF.